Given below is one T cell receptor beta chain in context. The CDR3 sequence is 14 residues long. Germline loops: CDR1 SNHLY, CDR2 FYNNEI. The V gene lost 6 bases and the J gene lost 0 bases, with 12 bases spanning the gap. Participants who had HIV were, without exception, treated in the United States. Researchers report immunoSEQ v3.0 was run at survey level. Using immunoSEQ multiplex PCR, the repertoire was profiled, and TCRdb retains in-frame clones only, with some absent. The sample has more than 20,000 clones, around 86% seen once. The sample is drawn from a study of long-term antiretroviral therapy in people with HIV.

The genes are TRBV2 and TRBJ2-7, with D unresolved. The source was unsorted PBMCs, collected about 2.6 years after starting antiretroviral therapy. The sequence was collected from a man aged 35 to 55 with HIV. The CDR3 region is CASRVTLSSYEQYF. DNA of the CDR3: TGTGCCAGCAGGGTGACGCTTAGCTCCTACGAGCAGTACTTC.